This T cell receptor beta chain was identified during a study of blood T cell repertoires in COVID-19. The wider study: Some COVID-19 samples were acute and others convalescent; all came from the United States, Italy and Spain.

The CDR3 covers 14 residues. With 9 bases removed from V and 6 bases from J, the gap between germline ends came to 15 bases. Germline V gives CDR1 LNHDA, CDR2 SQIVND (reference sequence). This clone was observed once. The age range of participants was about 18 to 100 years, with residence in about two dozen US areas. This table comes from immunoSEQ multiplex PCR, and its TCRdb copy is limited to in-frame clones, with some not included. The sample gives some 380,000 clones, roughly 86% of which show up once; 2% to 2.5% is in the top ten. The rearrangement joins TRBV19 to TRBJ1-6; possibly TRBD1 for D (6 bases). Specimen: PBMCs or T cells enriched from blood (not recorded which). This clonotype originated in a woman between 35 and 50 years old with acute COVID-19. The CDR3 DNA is TGTGCCAGCAATCACTACAGGGTTAATTCACCCCTCCACTTT. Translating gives CASNHYRVNSPLHF.